This T cell receptor beta chain was sequenced in a study of T cell repertoires in cytomegalovirus infection. Study context: Newly reported HLA-C-restricted and thoroughly characterized HLA-B-restricted CMV epitopes were employed.

One entry per CDR3 protein, called by TCRdb with MiXCR from the reads. Of 84,000 or so distinct CDR3 sequences listed, 40% to 50% are singletons. Trimming at V came to 5 bases and at J to 3 bases, leaving 18 bases not matched to a gene. The CDR3 consists of 18 residues. The germline CDR1 and CDR2 sequences are SGHTA and FQGTGA. This clonotype was seen only once. Its antigen is unknown. The rearrangement joins TRBV7-3 to TRBJ2-5; the match to TRBD1 covers 7 bases. The material sequenced was CD8+ T cells from cultured PBMCs, taken from culture after CMV antigen stimulation. The source is a human donor in good health (CMV status not recorded). Some clones in this sample may be carry-over from other donors' samples. CDR3 amino acids: CASSPRSGPGGREETQYF. CDR3 coding DNA: TGTGCCAGCAGCCCTAGGTCGGGGCCAGGGGGAAGAGAAGAGACCCAGTACTTC.